Below, one TCR beta chain is given with its context. A much larger clone differs from this one at a single base, so this may be a read error. Other DNA sequences in this specimen translate into the identical CDR3. Germline CDR1 MRHNA, CDR2 SNTAGT. There are 15 residues in the CDR3. In the source study's methods: Reference gene primer amplification yielded estimated nucleated cell counts. Profiled with immunoSEQ multiplex PCR; TCRdb holds only in-frame clones, not every one. That table gives V, J and clone size, and the DNA gave D and trimming. The table has about 80,000 clones, more than 60% seen once. The data were obtained in a study of blood T cell repertoires in COVID-19. Study-level background: Whether acute or convalescent, the COVID-19 samples came from the United States, Italy and Spain. The analysed material was cDNA or gDNA that came from T cells, B-cell-depleted T cells, or PBMCs.

The material sequenced was peripheral blood. The rearrangement joins TRBV6-4 to TRBJ2-2; TRBD2 matches at 11 bases. This TCR came from a human donor in a cohort sampled during active COVID-19. In nucleotides, the CDR3 is TGTGCTAGCAGTGACTCACTAGCGGGAGCCGGGGAGCTGTTTTTT. This sequence encodes CASSDSLAGAGELFF.